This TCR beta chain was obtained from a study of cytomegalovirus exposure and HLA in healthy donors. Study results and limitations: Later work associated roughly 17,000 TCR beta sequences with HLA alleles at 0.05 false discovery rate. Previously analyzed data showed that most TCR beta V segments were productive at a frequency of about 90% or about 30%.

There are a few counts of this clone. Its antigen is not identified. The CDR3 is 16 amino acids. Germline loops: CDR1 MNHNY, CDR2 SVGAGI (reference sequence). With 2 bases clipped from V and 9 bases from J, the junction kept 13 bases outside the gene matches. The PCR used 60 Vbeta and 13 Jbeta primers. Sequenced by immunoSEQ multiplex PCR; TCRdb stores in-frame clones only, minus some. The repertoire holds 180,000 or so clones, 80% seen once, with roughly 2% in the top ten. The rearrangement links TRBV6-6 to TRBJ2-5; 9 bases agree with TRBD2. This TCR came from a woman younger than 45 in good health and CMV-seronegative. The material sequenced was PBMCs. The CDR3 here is CASSYLGLAGISAQYF. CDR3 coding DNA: TGTGCCAGCAGTTACCTCGGGCTAGCGGGGATTTCGGCCCAGTACTTC.